This record looks at one TCR beta chain sequence and its context. The record originates from a study of shared clonotypes between healthy human individuals. Germline CDR1 and CDR2: SGHRS and YFSETQ. This CDR3 is built from 15 residues. The V end was cut by 4 bases, the J end by 0 bases, with 10 bases between. Sequencing used immunoSEQ multiplex PCR; TCRdb keeps in-frame clones, though not all of them. The sample lists approximately 2,000,000 clones, 85% to 95% seen once, with approximately 0.4% in the top ten. This receptor was taken from a man between 18 and 29 years old in good health. Some clones in this sample may be carry-over from other donors' samples. Source material: naive CD4+ T cells from PBMCs. Subset given: CD45RA+ positively selected. This rearrangement joins TRBV5-1 to TRBJ1-4, with D unresolved. The CDR3 DNA sequence: TGCGCCAGCAGCCCCAGCAGATCAACTAATGAAAAACTGTTTTTT. Translating gives CASSPSRSTNEKLFF.